This T cell receptor (beta chain) was retrieved from a study of blood T cell repertoires in COVID-19. Looking at the study overall: COVID-19 samples, acute and convalescent, were from the United States, Italy and Spain. PBMCs, B-cell-depleted T cells, or T cells provided the cDNA or gDNA that made up the material.

As handled by the study authors: How many nucleated cells were present was estimated from reference gene primer amplification. The assay was immunoSEQ multiplex PCR, and TCRdb's table has in-frame clones only and misses some. The DNA was the basis for D and trimming; V, J and clone size are from that table. Of some 110,000 clones in the sample, 92% were seen once. The source is a man aged 45-65 years with COVID-19, enrolled during active disease. Material for sequencing was peripheral blood.

The CDR3 sequence: CASSLGGARGGGTDTQYF. CDR3 in DNA: TGTGCCAGCAGCTTAGGGGGCGCCAGAGGGGGCGGCACAGATACGCAGTATTTT. The chain carries TRBV7-2 and TRBJ2-3, with 7 bases lining up with TRBD1. Trimming at V came to 1 base and at J to 1 base, leaving 11 bases not matched to a gene. Germline V gene lookup returns CDR1 SGHTA and CDR2 FQGNSA. The CDR3 consists of 18 residues.